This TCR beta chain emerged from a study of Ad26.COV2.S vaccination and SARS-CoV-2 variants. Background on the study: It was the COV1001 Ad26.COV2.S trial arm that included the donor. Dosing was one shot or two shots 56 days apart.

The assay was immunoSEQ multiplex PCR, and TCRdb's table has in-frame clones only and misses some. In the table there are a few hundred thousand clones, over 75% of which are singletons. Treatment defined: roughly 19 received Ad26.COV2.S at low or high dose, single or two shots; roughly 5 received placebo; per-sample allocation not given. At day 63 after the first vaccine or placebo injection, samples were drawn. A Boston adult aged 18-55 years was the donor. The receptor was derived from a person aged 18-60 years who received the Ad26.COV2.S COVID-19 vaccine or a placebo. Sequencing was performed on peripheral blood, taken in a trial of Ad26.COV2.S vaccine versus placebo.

CDR3 region: CASSSQPGQHEKLFF. CDR3 in DNA: TGTGCCAGCAGCTCGCAACCGGGACAGCATGAAAAACTGTTTTTT. This rearrangement joins TRBV5-8 to TRBJ1-4; 7 nucleotides align to TRBD1. The ends lost 3 bases at V and 6 bases at J; junction bases unmatched: 8. Germline V gene lookup returns CDR1 SGHTS and CDR2 YDEGEE. The CDR3 length is 15 residues.